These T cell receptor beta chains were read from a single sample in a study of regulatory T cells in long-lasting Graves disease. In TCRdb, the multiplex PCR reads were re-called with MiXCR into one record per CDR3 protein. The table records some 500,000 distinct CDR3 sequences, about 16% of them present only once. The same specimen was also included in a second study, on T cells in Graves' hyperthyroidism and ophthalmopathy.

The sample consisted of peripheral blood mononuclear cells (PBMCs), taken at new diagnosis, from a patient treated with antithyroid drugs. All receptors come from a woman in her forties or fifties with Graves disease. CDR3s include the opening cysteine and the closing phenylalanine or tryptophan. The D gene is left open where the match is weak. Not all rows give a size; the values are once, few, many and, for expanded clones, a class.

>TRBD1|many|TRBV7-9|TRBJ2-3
TGTGCCAGCAGTTGGGGACAGCACACAGATACGCAGTATTTT
CASSWGQHTDTQYF
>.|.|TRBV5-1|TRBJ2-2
TGCGCCAGCACCCCAAACAGTATTCGCACCGGGGAGCTGTTTTTT
CASTPNSIRTGELFF
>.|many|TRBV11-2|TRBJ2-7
TGTGCCAGCAGCTTAGGTCAGTTGGCCTACGAGCAGTACTTC
CASSLGQLAYEQYF
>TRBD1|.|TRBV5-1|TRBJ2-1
TGCGCCAGCAGCTCCGGACAGGGCAGCGATGAGCAGTTCTTC
CASSSGQGSDEQFF
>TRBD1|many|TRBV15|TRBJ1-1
TGTGCCACCAGCACTCGGACAGGGAGCGCTGAAGCTTTCTTT
CATSTRTGSAEAFF
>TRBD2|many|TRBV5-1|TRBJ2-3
TGCGCCAGCACATTTACGGGGGGGCGTAGCACAGATACGCAGTATTTT
CASTFTGGRSTDTQYF
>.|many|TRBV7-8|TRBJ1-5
TGTGCCAGCAGCTTAGAATCCTCTGGGGGTCAGCCCCAGCATTTT
CASSLESSGGQPQHF
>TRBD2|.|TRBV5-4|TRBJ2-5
TGTGCCAGCAGCTTAACTAGCGCCGAGACCCAGTACTTC
CASSLTSAETQYF
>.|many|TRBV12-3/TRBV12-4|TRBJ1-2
TGTGCCAGCAGCATAGACGGGAACTATGGCTACACCTTC
CASSIDGNYGYTF
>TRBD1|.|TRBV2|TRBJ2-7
TGTGCCAGCTCCCTCGGAGGACAGGGAGACCCTCGCTACGAGCAGTACTTC
CASSLGGQGDPRYEQYF
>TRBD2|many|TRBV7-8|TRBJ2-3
TGTGCCACTTCAGCGGGGGCGGAAGATACGCAGTATTTT
CATSAGAEDTQYF
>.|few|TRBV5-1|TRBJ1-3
TGCGCCAGCAGCTTACAGGGCACAGGTTCTGGAAACACCATATATTTT
CASSLQGTGSGNTIYF
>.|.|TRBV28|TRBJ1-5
TGTGCCAGCAGTCCGCTTGGGGGGGATCAGCCCCAGCATTTT
CASSPLGGDQPQHF
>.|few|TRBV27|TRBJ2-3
TGTGCCAGCAGTTTCCGGGTGAGAGATACGCAGTATTTT
CASSFRVRDTQYF
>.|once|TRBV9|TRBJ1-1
TGTGCCAGCAGCGCACGGGGCCGGGGCACTGAAGCTTTCTTT
CASSARGRGTEAFF
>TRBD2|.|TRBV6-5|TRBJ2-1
TGTGCCAGCAGTTACAATGCGGGGGGCCGATACAATGAGCAGTTCTTC
CASSYNAGGRYNEQFF
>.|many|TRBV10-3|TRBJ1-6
TGTGCCATCAGTGTCGGCAGGGAAAGCTCACCCCTCCACTTT
CAISVGRESSPLHF
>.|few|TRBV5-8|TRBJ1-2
TGTGCCAGCAGCCCCCGGGGCGATAACTATGGCTACACCTTC
CASSPRGDNYGYTF
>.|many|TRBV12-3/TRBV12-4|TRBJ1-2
TGTGCCAGCAGTTTACTCGGCCCGGGGTACGGCTACACCTTC
CASSLLGPGYGYTF
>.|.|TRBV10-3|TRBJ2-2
TGTGCCATCAACCCAGCGCGGGGCACCGGGGAGCTGTTTTTT
CAINPARGTGELFF
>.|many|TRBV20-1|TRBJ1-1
TGCAGTGTTGAAGAGGGGAACACTGAAGCTTTCTTT
CSVEEGNTEAFF
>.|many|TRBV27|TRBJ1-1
TGTGCCAGCAGTGCCCTGGGGTTCGGGGTGGAAGCTTTCTTT
CASSALGFGVEAFF
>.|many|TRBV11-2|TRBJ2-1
TGTGCCAGCAGCTTTGGGGACGGAACCCATAAGGTCAATGAGCAGTTCTTC
CASSFGDGTHKVNEQFF
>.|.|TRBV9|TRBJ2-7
TGTGCCAGCAGCGACAGGGTCCGGTACGAGCAGTACTTC
CASSDRVRYEQYF
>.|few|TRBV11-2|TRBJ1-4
TGTGCCAGCAGCCCCCCAGGGGTAGAAAAACTGTTTTTT
CASSPPGVEKLFF
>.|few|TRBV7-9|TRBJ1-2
TGTGCCAGCAGCTTATCCGCGGGCTACACCTTC
CASSLSAGYTF
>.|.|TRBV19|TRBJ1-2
TGTGCCAGTAGTATCGGACGAGCCTTTAACTATGGCTACACCTTC
CASSIGRAFNYGYTF
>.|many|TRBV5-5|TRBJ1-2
TGTGCCAGCAGCTCCCAAGGGCTCTATGGCTACACCTTC
CASSSQGLYGYTF
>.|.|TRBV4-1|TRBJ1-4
TGCGCCAGCAGCCAAAGAGGGACAACTAATGAAAAACTGTTTTTT
CASSQRGTTNEKLFF
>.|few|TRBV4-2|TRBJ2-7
TGTGCCAGCAGCCCAGTTGAAGGCTCCTCCTACGAGCAGTACTTC
CASSPVEGSSYEQYF
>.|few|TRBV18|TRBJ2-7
TGTGCCAGCTCCCGGGGCTTAGGGACGGGGTCCTACGAGCAGTACTTC
CASSRGLGTGSYEQYF
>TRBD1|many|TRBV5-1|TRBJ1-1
TGCGCCAGCAGTTCCGGGACAGGGTGGGACACTGAAGCTTTCTTT
CASSSGTGWDTEAFF
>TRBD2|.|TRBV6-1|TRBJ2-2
TGTGCCAGCAGTGTTAGCGGGGGGGCGGACACCGGGGAGCTGTTTTTT
CASSVSGGADTGELFF
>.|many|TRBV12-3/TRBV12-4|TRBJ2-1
TGTGCCAGCAGTTTAGTCCAACGGGGTGAGCAGTTCTTC
CASSLVQRGEQFF
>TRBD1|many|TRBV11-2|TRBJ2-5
TGTGCCAGCAGCGACAGGGGACAAGAGACCCAGTACTTC
CASSDRGQETQYF
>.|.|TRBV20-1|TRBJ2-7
TGCAGTGCTCAGGGGCGCGAGCAGTACTTC
CSAQGREQYF
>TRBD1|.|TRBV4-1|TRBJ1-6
TGCGCCAGCAACCAAGCGGGGACAGGGGGCGCGGATAATTCACCCCTCCACTTT
CASNQAGTGGADNSPLHF
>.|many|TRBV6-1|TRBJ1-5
TGTGCCAGCACTGACAGCAATCAGCCCCAGCATTTT
CASTDSNQPQHF
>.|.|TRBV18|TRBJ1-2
TGTGCCAGCTCACCACCCTTGAGGAACTGTGGCTACACCTTC
CASSPPLRNCGYTF
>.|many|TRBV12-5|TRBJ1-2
TGTGCTAGTGGTTTGTTTACCGGGGCCGCTGGGGGCTACACCTTC
CASGLFTGAAGGYTF
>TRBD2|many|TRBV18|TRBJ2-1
TGTGCCAGCTCACCAAAGACTAGCAGCAATGAGCAGTTCTTC
CASSPKTSSNEQFF
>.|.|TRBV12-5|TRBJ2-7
TGTGCTAGTGGTCGGACAGTTTACTACGAGCAGTACTTC
CASGRTVYYEQYF
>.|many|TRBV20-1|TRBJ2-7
TGCAGTGCTATGCAGGGGCCGGGCGAGCAGTACTTC
CSAMQGPGEQYF
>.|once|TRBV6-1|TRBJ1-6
TGTGCCAGCAGTGAAGAGGGCACCTATAGTTCACCCCTCCACTTT
CASSEEGTYSSPLHF
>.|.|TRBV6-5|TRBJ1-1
TGTGCCAGCAGTTACTCAGGAGGGCAGGGCACTGAAGCTTTCTTT
CASSYSGGQGTEAFF
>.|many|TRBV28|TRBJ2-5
TGTGCCAGCAGTCGCCGACAGTTACAAGAGACCCAGTACTTC
CASSRRQLQETQYF
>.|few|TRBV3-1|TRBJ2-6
TGTGCCAGCAGCCAAGGTTTGGGCTCTGGGGCCAACGTCCTGACTTTC
CASSQGLGSGANVLTF
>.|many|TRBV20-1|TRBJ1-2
TGCAGTGCTACAGACAGGCTCTCGTATGGCTACACCTTC
CSATDRLSYGYTF
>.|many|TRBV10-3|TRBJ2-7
TGTGCCATCAGTGATATCGGGGCTGGCTACGAGCAGTACTTC
CAISDIGAGYEQYF
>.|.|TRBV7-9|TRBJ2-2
TGTGCCAGCAGCTTAGCCGGTTACAACACCGGGGAGCTGTTTTTT
CASSLAGYNTGELFF
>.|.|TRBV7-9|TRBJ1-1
TGTGCCAGCAGCTTAGCAGGGAGGTCGGTCACTGAAGCTTTCTTT
CASSLAGRSVTEAFF
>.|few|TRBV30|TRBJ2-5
TGTGCCTGGAGTTTGTACGAGACCCAGTACTTC
CAWSLYETQYF
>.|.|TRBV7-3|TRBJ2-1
TGTGCCAGCAGCTTACCCGACAAGAATGAGCAGTTCTTC
CASSLPDKNEQFF
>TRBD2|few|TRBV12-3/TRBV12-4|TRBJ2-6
TGTGCCAGCAGCCGGGGGGTACGTTGGGCCAACGTCCTGACTTTC
CASSRGVRWANVLTF
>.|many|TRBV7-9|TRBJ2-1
TGTGCCAGCAGTCCTCGGACAGCTTACAATGAGCAGTTCTTC
CASSPRTAYNEQFF
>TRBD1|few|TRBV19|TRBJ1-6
TGTGCCAGTAGAGACAGGGTGGATTCACCCCTCCACTTT
CASRDRVDSPLHF
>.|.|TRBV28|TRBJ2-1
TGTGCCAGCAGTTTCTCGGGCCGCAATGAGCAGTTCTTC
CASSFSGRNEQFF